This paragraph reports one T cell receptor beta chain. Antigen specificity is unknown. This CDR3 has 14 residues. In germline, CDR1 is SGDLS, CDR2 YYNGEE. V was clipped by 0 bases and J by 5 bases, with 11 bases between them. This sample is drawn from a study of cytomegalovirus exposure and HLA in healthy donors. PCR primers comprised 60 Vbeta and 13 Jbeta primers. Generated by immunoSEQ multiplex PCR, the TCRdb table keeps only in-frame clones and is missing some. The sample gives around 140,000 clones, 75% of which show up once; approximately 6.8% is in the top ten. Study-wide points: A cluster of highly shared sequence variants was likely a sequencing artifact.

This TCR came from a man younger than 45 in good health and CMV-seronegative. Sequencing was carried out using PBMCs. This chain links TRBV9 with TRBJ2-5; TRBD2 might be the D (5 bases). In DNA, the CDR3 is TGTGCCAGCAGCGTAGCGGTTTCGGGGGAGACCCAGTACTTC. Protein sequence: CASSVAVSGETQYF. The entire variable domain, with the rest obtained from reference TRBV9 and TRBJ2-5, is as follows: DSGVTQTPKHLITATGQRVTLRCSPRSGDLSVYWYQQSLDQGLQFLIQYYNGEERAKGNILERFSAQQFPDLHSELNLSSLELGDSALYFCASSVAVSGETQYFGPGTRLLVL.